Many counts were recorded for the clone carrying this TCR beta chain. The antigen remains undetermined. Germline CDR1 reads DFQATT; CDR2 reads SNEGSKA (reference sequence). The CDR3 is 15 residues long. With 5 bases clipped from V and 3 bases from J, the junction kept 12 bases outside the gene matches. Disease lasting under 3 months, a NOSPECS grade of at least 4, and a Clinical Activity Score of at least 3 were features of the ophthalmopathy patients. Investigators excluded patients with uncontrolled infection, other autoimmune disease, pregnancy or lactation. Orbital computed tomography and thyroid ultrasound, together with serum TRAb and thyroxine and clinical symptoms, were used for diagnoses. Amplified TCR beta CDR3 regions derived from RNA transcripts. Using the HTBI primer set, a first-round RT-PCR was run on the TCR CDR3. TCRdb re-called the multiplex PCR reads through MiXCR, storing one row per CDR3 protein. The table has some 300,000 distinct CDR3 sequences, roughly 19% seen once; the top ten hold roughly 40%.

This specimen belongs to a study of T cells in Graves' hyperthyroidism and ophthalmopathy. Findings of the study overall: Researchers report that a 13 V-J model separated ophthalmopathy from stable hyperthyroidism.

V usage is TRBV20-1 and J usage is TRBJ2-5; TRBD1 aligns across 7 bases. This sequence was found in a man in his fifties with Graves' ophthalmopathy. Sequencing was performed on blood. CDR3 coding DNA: TGCAGTGCTGAGACCCCCGGACAGGATAAAGAGACCCAGTACTTC. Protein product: CSAETPGQDKETQYF.